The 32 T cell receptor beta chains reported below all come from one sample, sequenced in a study of blood T cell repertoires in COVID-19. Clones were read by immunoSEQ multiplex PCR, and TCRdb kept only the in-frame ones, dropping some. The table records about 140,000 clones, 76% of them present only once. Specimen: peripheral blood. Source of these receptors: a woman older than 75 with active or convalescent COVID-19.

This clone was found many times. This sequence joins TRBV7-8 and TRBJ2-7; D is perhaps TRBD2 (6 bases). Trimming stripped 10 bases from V and 6 bases from J, with 13 bases between. The CDR3 loop spans 11 amino acids. In germline, CDR1 is SGHVS, CDR2 FQNEAQ. The CDR3, as DNA: TGTGCCACCGGCGGGGCAGGCGAGCAGTACTTC. Amino acid sequence: CATGGAGEQYF.

The V and J genes are TRBV29-1 and TRBJ2-1; TRBD2 agrees at 7 bases. Germline CDR1 is SQVTM and CDR2 is ANQGSEA. The CDR3 length is 11 residues. The V gene end was trimmed by 7 bases and the J gene end by 9 bases; junction bases not matched to a gene: 6. The CDR3: CSDRLASEQFF. DNA of the CDR3: TGCAGCGACCGACTAGCAAGTGAGCAGTTCTTC.

V gene TRBV7-8 combines with J gene TRBJ2-3; 7 nucleotides line up with TRBD2. This CDR3 comprises 12 residues. In germline, CDR1 is SGHVS, CDR2 FQNEAQ. The CDR3 DNA sequence: TGTGCTGGGGCGGGGGACACAGATACGCAGTATTTT. It encodes CAGAGDTDTQYF.

V gene TRBV7-2 combines with J gene TRBJ2-3, with 8 bases aligning to TRBD1. Unmatched junction bases numbered 8, after V lost 6 bases and J lost 3 bases. The CDR3 extends over 15 amino acids. Germline assignment: CDR1 SGHTA and CDR2 FQGNSA. The CDR3 region has the DNA TGTGCCAGCAGACTGACAGGGGTTCTGACAGATACGCAGTATTTT. It is translated as CASRLTGVLTDTQYF.

This clone was observed a handful of times. V and J are TRBV11-2 and TRBJ2-7, with D maybe TRBD1 (5 bases). Germline V lookup: CDR1 SGHAT, CDR2 FQNNGV. Trimming took 3 bases from V and 6 from J, leaving 9 bases between them. This CDR3 has 12 amino acids. CDR3 DNA sequence: TGTGCCAGCAGCTTTGGCACAGGCGAGCAGTACTTC. This gives the protein CASSFGTGEQYF.

In DNA form, the CDR3 reads TGCGCCAGCAGCTACCGACAGGGGTCGGACACTGAAGCTTTCTTT. Translating it yields CASSYRQGSDTEAFF. This rearrangement joins TRBV5-1 to TRBJ1-1, with 8 bases matching TRBD1. Germline-derived CDR1 and CDR2 are SGHRS and YFSETQ. V gave up 3 bases and J gave up 3 bases; unmatched junction bases: 7. CDR3 length equals 15 residues.

This rearrangement joins TRBV19 to TRBJ1-1; no firm D call. V dropped 4 bases and J dropped 2 bases, with 23 bases sitting between them. The CDR3 spans 18 residues. The germline gives CDR1 LNHDA, CDR2 SQIVND (reference sequence). This chain's CDR3 is CASSTYPFGNHKNTEAFF. In nucleotides, the CDR3 is TGTGCCAGTAGTACATATCCGTTTGGCAACCATAAAAACACTGAAGCTTTCTTT.

The V and J genes are TRBV18 and TRBJ1-2; D perhaps matches TRBD1 (6 bases). V lost 4 bases and J lost 2, with 11 bases in between. The CDR3 spans 14 residues. Per germline, CDR1 KGHSH and CDR2 LQKENI. The CDR3 loop reads CASSQSGQNYGYTF. Here the CDR3 DNA reads TGTGCCAGCTCACAATCGGGACAAAACTATGGCTACACCTTC.

The J gene is TRBJ1-4, the V gene TRBV9; TRBD1 might be the D (5 bases). This CDR3 has 17 amino acids. V was clipped by 3 bases and J by 8 bases, with 23 bases between them. Germline CDR1 and CDR2: SGDLS and YYNGEE. CDR3 in amino acids: CASSGPFGRGAGEKLFF. The DNA of the CDR3 is TGTGCCAGCAGCGGGCCTTTTGGAAGAGGGGCGGGGGAAAAACTGTTTTTT.

The chain links TRBV5-6 to TRBJ1-2; the D gene is possibly TRBD1 (6 bases). The CDR3 loop spans 15 amino acids. Germline V gene sequence: CDR1 SGHDT, CDR2 YYEEEE. V lost 1 base to trimming and J lost 4 bases, with 14 bases between them. The CDR3 DNA reads TGTGCCAGCAGCTTGTGGGGGCCGGTAGTCTATGGCTACACCTTC. Translation gives CASSLWGPVVYGYTF.

The rearrangement joins TRBV19 to TRBJ1-5; D is unresolved. The V gene lost 1 base and the J gene lost 7 bases, with 8 bases spanning the gap. CDR3 length: 13 amino acids. Germline loops: CDR1 LNHDA, CDR2 SQIVND (reference sequence). The CDR3 DNA sequence: TGTGCCAGTAGTATAGCCCGGGAACAGCCCCAGCATTTT. This sequence encodes CASSIAREQPQHF.

The chain links TRBV9 to TRBJ2-3; tentatively, D is TRBD2 (5 bases). The CDR3 extends over 18 amino acids. Looked up from germline, CDR1 is SGDLS and CDR2 is YYNGEE. The V end was cut by 0 bases, the J end by 0 bases, with 17 bases between. The CDR3 sequence: CASSVVSVGSGSTDTQYF. CDR3 in DNA: TGTGCCAGCAGCGTAGTTTCAGTAGGGTCGGGGAGCACAGATACGCAGTATTTT.

The chain uses TRBV4-2 and TRBJ1-6; weak D call: TRBD1 (5 bases). CDR1 LGHNA and CDR2 YNFKEQ come from the germline V gene. This CDR3 has 15 amino acids. The V end was cut by 0 bases, the J end by 10 bases, with 13 bases between. The CDR3 sequence: CASSQDFGGRSPLHF. CDR3 in DNA: TGTGCCAGCAGCCAAGATTTCGGGGGTAGATCACCCCTCCACTTT.

The chain couples TRBV29-1 to TRBJ2-4; possible D gene TRBD2, 6 bases. The germline V gene has CDR1 SQVTM and CDR2 ANQGSEA. CDR3 length: 12 amino acids. Trimming took 3 bases from V and 3 from J, leaving 6 bases between them. CDR3 DNA sequence: TGCAGCGTTGAGGGACTCAAAAACATTCAGTACTTC. It specifies CSVEGLKNIQYF.

A note on this clone: The sample holds other DNA sequences that translate to the same CDR3. The genes are TRBV7-2 and TRBJ2-7; D is perhaps TRBD2 (5 bases). The CDR3 runs 14 residues. Trimming left V 0 bases short and J 3 bases short, with 9 bases between. Germline V lookup: CDR1 SGHTA, CDR2 FQGNSA. The CDR3 region has the DNA TGTGCCAGCAGCTTAGCCGGCGGACTCTACGAGCAGTACTTC. Its translation: CASSLAGGLYEQYF.

The gene calls are TRBV3-1 (or the pseudogene TRBV3-2) and TRBJ1-6, with 7 bases that match TRBD1. Looked up from germline, CDR1 is LGHDT and CDR2 is YNNKEL (reference sequence). J was trimmed by 8 bases and V by 3 bases; bases with no gene match: 4. The length of the CDR3 is 14 residues. CDR3 DNA sequence: TGTGCCAGCAGCCAGGGGACAGAGTATTCACCCCTCCACTTT. This gives the protein CASSQGTEYSPLHF.

The V call is TRBV6-5, the J call TRBJ1-2; no firm D call. The germline V gene encodes CDR1 MNHEY and CDR2 SVGAGI. The length of the CDR3 is 12 residues. The ends were cut back, 6 bases at V and 1 base at J, with 6 bases in the middle. CDR3 sequence (DNA): TGTGCCAGCAGGACAAGTAACTATGGCTACACCTTC. Translated: CASRTSNYGYTF.

The gene calls are TRBV11-2 and TRBJ2-5; no definite D call. The CDR3 length is 14 residues. Germline values: CDR1 SGHAT, CDR2 FQNNGV. V was trimmed by 5 bases and J by 1 base, leaving 11 bases between them. CDR3 sequence (DNA): TGTGCCAGCAGCCCAGGCGTGGCCCAAGAGACCCAGTACTTC. Translating gives CASSPGVAQETQYF.

This clone was seen a handful of times. The V and J genes are TRBV20-1 and TRBJ2-5, with no clear D. The CDR3 contains 11 residues. Germline V gene sequence: CDR1 DFQATT, CDR2 SNEGSKA (reference sequence). CDR3: CRAGEVETQYF. Written as DNA, the CDR3 is TGCAGAGCCGGTGAGGTCGAGACCCAGTACTTC.

Judged by abundance, this clone is medium-sized. The chain has TRBV19 and TRBJ1-1; TRBD1 aligns across 7 bases. The CDR3 runs to 13 residues. Germline loops: CDR1 LNHDA, CDR2 SQIVND (reference sequence). V trimming: 6 bases; J trimming: 4 bases; junction bases outside the gene matches: 5. CDR3 in amino acids: CASSLTGATEAFF. The CDR3 DNA sequence: TGTGCCAGTAGCCTAACAGGGGCCACTGAAGCTTTCTTT.

This clone was seen more than once but under ten times. The rearrangement joins TRBV18 to TRBJ1-1; 9 bases agree with TRBD1. Germline CDR1 is KGHSH and CDR2 is LQKENI. Trimming at V came to 4 bases and at J to 5 bases, leaving 8 bases not matched to a gene. The CDR3 consists of 15 residues. The CDR3 here is CASSLRTGAGTEAFF. DNA of the CDR3: TGTGCCAGCTCACTAAGGACAGGGGCTGGGACTGAAGCTTTCTTT.

The rearrangement joins TRBV27 to TRBJ2-5; 7 bases are shared with TRBD2. Trimming at V came to 5 bases and at J to 7 bases, leaving 7 bases not matched to a gene. The CDR3 runs 13 residues. Germline V gene sequence: CDR1 MNHEY, CDR2 SMNVEV (reference sequence). The DNA of the CDR3 is TGTGCCAGCAGTGGGAGCTCGGGGGGGACCCAGTACTTC. It codes for CASSGSSGGTQYF.

The chain couples TRBV5-5 to TRBJ1-6; 7 bases align to TRBD1. The CDR3 loop spans 14 amino acids. Trimming took 2 bases from V and 9 from J; bases not matched to a gene: 5. Germline V gene data show CDR1 as SGHKS and CDR2 as YYEKEE (reference sequence). CDR3 nucleotide sequence: TGTGCCAGCAGCTTCCGACAGGGAGGTTCACCCCTCCACTTT. Translated, it gives CASSFRQGGSPLHF.

V and J are TRBV7-3 and TRBJ2-3; maybe TRBD2 (7 bases). The V and J ends lost 5 bases and 4 bases respectively, with 13 bases between them. The CDR3 covers 14 residues. Germline loops: CDR1 SGHTA, CDR2 FQGTGA. The CDR3 region is CASSRGGVPDTQYF. The DNA of the CDR3 is TGTGCCAGCAGCCGAGGGGGGGTCCCAGATACGCAGTATTTT.

This clone was counted a few times. The rearrangement uses TRBV21-1 and TRBJ1-5; the table's D call of TRBD1 was not tested on the DNA. TRBV21-1 is a recognized pseudogene. This CDR3 is built from 16 residues. The CDR3 loop reads CASSSRDRDGDQPQHF. CDR3 bases: TGTGCCAGCAGCAGCCGGGACAGGGACGGAGATCAGCCCCAGCATTTT.

This clone was counted a single time. The chain couples TRBV28 to TRBJ1-6; a possible D gene is TRBD1 (5 bases). The CDR3 totals 15 residues. Germline loops: CDR1 MDHEN, CDR2 SYDVKM. V gave up 2 bases and J gave up 6 bases, with 11 bases separating them. CDR3 residues: CASSLGQNLNSPLHF. In DNA form, the CDR3 reads TGTGCCAGCAGTTTAGGACAAAATCTTAATTCACCCCTCCACTTT.

A few counts support this clone. V gene TRBV7-8 combines with J gene TRBJ1-6; D is possibly TRBD1 (6 bases). In germline, CDR1 is SGHVS, CDR2 FQNEAQ. V lost 0 bases, J lost 9 bases, and 9 bases lay in between. The CDR3 is made up of 14 amino acids. CDR3 coding DNA: TGTGCCAGCAGCTTAGCGCTGGGGGCTTCACCCCTCCACTTT. Translation: CASSLALGASPLHF.

This chain uses TRBV30 with TRBJ1-5; 8 bases fit TRBD1. Trimming removed 5 bases from V and 3 bases from J; junction bases left unmatched: 24. The CDR3 is 20 residues long. CDR1 GTSNPN and CDR2 SVGIG come from the germline V gene (reference sequence). CDR3 nucleotide sequence: TGTGCCTGGGCCAGTTACAGGGGGGGCAGGTTTGGCTTTAACAATCAGCCCCAGCATTTT. This encodes CAWASYRGGRFGFNNQPQHF. The complete variable domain, with remaining parts taken from reference TRBV30 and TRBJ1-5, reads SQTIHQWPATLVQPVGSPLSLECTVEGTSNPNLYWYRQAAGRGLQLLFYSVGIGQISSEVPQNLSASRPQDRQFILSSKKLLLSDSGFYLCAWASYRGGRFGFNNQPQHFGDGTRLSIL.

The chain recombines TRBV28 with TRBJ2-2; 8 positions agree with TRBD1. Germline CDR1 and CDR2: MDHEN and SYDVKM. This CDR3 spans 16 amino acids. V dropped 6 bases and J dropped 5; count of bases not matched to a gene: 11. The CDR3 is CASSLQGQGWTGELFF. The DNA for the CDR3 is TGTGCCAGCAGCCTCCAAGGACAGGGTTGGACCGGGGAGCTGTTTTTT. Full variable domain (missing parts from reference TRBV28 and TRBJ2-2): DVKVTQSSRYLVKRTGEKVFLECVQDMDHENMFWYRQDPGLGLRLIYFSYDVKMKEKGDIPEGYSVSREKKERFSLILESASTNQTSMYLCASSLQGQGWTGELFFGEGSRLTVL.

The chain carries TRBV7-3 and TRBJ2-1, with 9 bases matching TRBD2. The CDR3 has 15 residues. V gave up 5 bases and J gave up 10 bases; unmatched junction bases: 12. Germline V gives CDR1 SGHTA, CDR2 FQGTGA. The CDR3 is CASSTGTSPSEEQFF. Here the CDR3 DNA reads TGTGCCAGCAGCACCGGGACTAGCCCCTCTGAGGAGCAGTTCTTC.

This rearrangement joins TRBV27 to TRBJ2-3; D uncertain. Deletions cut 7 bases from V and 0 bases from J, with 8 bases between. CDR3 length equals 13 residues. From germline, CDR1 is MNHEY and CDR2 SMNVEV (reference sequence). CDR3 nucleotide sequence: TGTGCCAGCACCCGGTCTAGCACAGATACGCAGTATTTT. It codes for CASTRSSTDTQYF.

V is TRBV29-1 and J is TRBJ1-2, with 8 bases matching TRBD1. The germline CDR1 and CDR2 sequences are SQVTM and ANQGSEA. CDR3 length: 13 amino acids. The J segment lost 4 bases and the V segment lost 7 bases, leaving 8 bases of the junction unmatched. The CDR3 nucleotides read TGCAGCGCTCAGGGGGCAGGGCCCTATGGCTACACCTTC. This sequence encodes CSAQGAGPYGYTF.